Below are 24 T cell receptor beta chains sequenced from a single sample in a study of T cells in Graves' hyperthyroidism and ophthalmopathy. Amplified TCR beta CDR3 regions derived from RNA transcripts. HTBI primers drove first-round RT-PCR of the TCR CDR3. TCRdb redid the calling of the multiplex PCR reads with MiXCR, one entry per CDR3 protein. The table records approximately 320,000 distinct CDR3 sequences, about 15% of them present only once. Sequences were obtained from blood. These receptors were collected from a man younger than 40 with Graves' hyperthyroidism.

This clonotype occurred a few times. The J gene is TRBJ1-5, the V gene TRBV24-1, with 7 bases matching TRBD1. Losses at the gene ends were 5 bases for V and 5 bases for J; bases not matched to a gene: 2. Germline V gene sequence: CDR1 KGHDR, CDR2 SFDVKD. This CDR3 is built from 13 residues. The CDR3 bases are TGTGCCACCAGTGGACAGGGCGATCAGCCCCAGCATTTT. It translates to CATSGQGDQPQHF.

This clonotype was counted only a few times. The CDR3 spells CASSSQGYSSTDTQYF. The DNA of the CDR3 is TGTGCCAGTAGTTCTCAGGGTTACTCTAGCACAGATACGCAGTATTTT. V is TRBV19 and J is TRBJ2-3, with TRBD1 as a possible D gene (5 bases). The CDR3 is 16 amino acids. V shed 5 bases and J shed 0 bases, with 15 bases lying between them. The germline V gene has CDR1 LNHDA and CDR2 SQIVND (reference sequence). Combining the CDR3 with reference TRBV19 and TRBJ2-3 gives the whole variable domain DGGITQSPKYLFRKEGQNVTLSCEQNLNHDAMYWYRQDPGQGLRLIYYSQIVNDFQKGDIAEGYSVSREKKESFPLTVTSAQKNPTAFYLCASSSQGYSSTDTQYFGPGTRLTVL.

The V and J genes are TRBV12-3 or TRBV12-4 and TRBJ2-4; D might be TRBD1 or TRBD2, each matching 6 bases. This CDR3 spans 19 amino acids. Deletions cut 6 bases from V and 3 bases from J, with 27 bases between. The CDR3 region is CASRASEGGSTGIKNIQYF. The CDR3 DNA reads TGTGCCAGCAGGGCTTCGGAGGGGGGTTCAACCGGGATCAAAAACATTCAGTACTTC.

The chain recombines TRBV20-1 with TRBJ2-7, with 9 bases that match TRBD2. V was clipped by 6 bases and J by 6 bases; unmatched bases: 15. The CDR3 covers 15 residues. Germline V gene data show CDR1 as DFQATT and CDR2 as SNEGSKA (reference sequence). The CDR3, as DNA: TGCAGTGCAGGTGGTCTAGCGGGGCGTAAGGGCGAGCAGTACTTC. It specifies CSAGGLAGRKGEQYF.

This clonotype was seen ten or more times. V usage is TRBV11-2 and J usage is TRBJ2-1; 14 nucleotides align to TRBD2. Losses at the gene ends were 4 bases for V and 0 bases for J; bases not matched to a gene: 5. The germline V gene encodes CDR1 SGHAT and CDR2 FQNNGV. This CDR3 region has 18 residues. This CDR3 is CASSSYGTSGGSYNEQFF. In nucleotides, the CDR3 is TGTGCCAGCAGCTCCTACGGGACTAGCGGGGGCTCCTACAATGAGCAGTTCTTC.

A note on this clonotype: A much bigger clone sits one base away, suggesting this may be a read error. The chain couples TRBV11-3 to TRBJ1-1, with unresolved D. CDR3 length: 14 amino acids. Germline V gives CDR1 SGHNT, CDR2 YENEEA. CDR3 sequence: CASSSAGLNTKAFF. The CDR3 nucleotides read TGTGCCAGCAGCTCCGCCGGACTGAACACTAAAGCTTTCTTT. Variable domain in full (rest from reference TRBV11-3 and TRBJ1-1): EAGVVQSPRYKIIEKKQPVAFWCNPISGHNTLYWYLQNLGQGPELLIRYENEEAVDDSQLPKDRFSAERLKGVDSTLKIQPAELGDSAVYLCASSSAGLNTKAFFGQGTRLTVV.

The rearrangement links TRBV12-3 or TRBV12-4 to TRBJ2-7; D remains ambiguous. The CDR3 is 14 residues long. V lost 2 bases and J 4 bases, leaving 12 bases between the germline ends. The chain's CDR3 is CASSLSLFAYEQYF. CDR3 DNA sequence: TGTGCCAGCAGTTTAAGTCTCTTCGCTTACGAGCAGTACTTC.

The chain couples TRBV20-1 to TRBJ1-1; D may be TRBD1 (5 bases). CDR3 length: 14 amino acids. With 1 base removed from V and 3 bases from J, the gap between germline ends came to 12 bases. Germline V gives CDR1 DFQATT, CDR2 SNEGSKA (reference sequence). The CDR3 coding sequence is TGCAGTGCTAGAGCCACGCGGGGCCACACTGAAGCTTTCTTT. Residues: CSARATRGHTEAFF.

This clonotype was detected many times. The chain is built from TRBV20-1 and TRBJ1-5, with 7 bases fitting TRBD1. Trimming took 6 bases from V and 2 from J; bases not matched to a gene: 4. CDR1 and CDR2 from the germline V gene are DFQATT and SNEGSKA (reference sequence). This CDR3 has 13 residues. CDR3 sequence: CSARGTGNQPQHF. The CDR3 nucleotides are TGCAGTGCCAGGGGGACGGGCAATCAGCCCCAGCATTTT.

In its sample, this clonotype was seen many times. The V call is TRBV7-9, the J call TRBJ2-3; 10 bases map to TRBD1. The V and J ends lost 5 bases and 1 base, in that order; junction bases with no gene match: 9. The V gene's germline CDR1 is SEHNR and CDR2 FQNEAQ (reference sequence). The CDR3 loop spans 17 amino acids. The CDR3, as DNA: TGTGCCAGCAGCGGAACCGGGACAGGGGTACGCACAGATACGCAGTATTTT. Its protein is CASSGTGTGVRTDTQYF.

This chain uses TRBV5-4 with TRBJ2-3, with TRBD2 matching over 16 bases. V shed 3 bases and J 8 bases; nucleotides not matched to a gene: 9. The CDR3 spans 17 residues. The V gene's germline CDR1 is SGHNT and CDR2 YYREEE (reference sequence). The CDR3 protein is CASSSAGTSGRGGTQYF. As DNA, the CDR3 is TGTGCCAGCAGCTCCGCCGGGACTAGCGGGAGGGGAGGTACGCAGTATTTT. Complete variable domain (other parts from reference TRBV5-4 and TRBJ2-3): ETGVTQSPTHLIKTRGQQVTLRCSSQSGHNTVSWYQQALGQGPQFIFQYYREEENGRGNFPPRFSGLQFPNYSSELNVNALELDDSALYLCASSSAGTSGRGGTQYFGPGTRLTVL.

This clonotype was detected a few times. J is TRBJ2-2 and V is TRBV12-3 or TRBV12-4; no clear D gene. The CDR3 has 14 residues. Between the trimmed V and J ends, which lost 2 bases and 5 bases, there was a span of 9 bases. The CDR3 nucleotides are TGTGCCAGCAGTTTAAACCATAGGACCGGGGAGCTGTTTTTT. Its translation: CASSLNHRTGELFF.

The table lists this clonotype with many counts. The genes are TRBV11-3 and TRBJ2-2; D is ambiguous. Trimming took 3 bases from V and 6 from J, leaving 5 bases between them. The CDR3 sequence is 12 residues long. Germline V gene data show CDR1 as SGHNT and CDR2 as YENEEA. The CDR3 loop is CASSFSAGELFF. DNA for the CDR3: TGTGCCAGCAGCTTCTCCGCCGGGGAGCTGTTTTTT.

At least ten counts were recorded for this clonotype. The chain links TRBV2 to TRBJ2-3; perhaps TRBD2 as D (5 bases). This CDR3 is built from 15 residues. Trimming removed 8 bases at V and 2 bases at J, with 17 bases between. CDR1 is SNHLY and CDR2 is FYNNEI in the germline V gene. This CDR3 is CASGREAAFTDTQYF. The CDR3 DNA sequence: TGTGCCAGCGGTCGTGAAGCGGCCTTCACAGATACGCAGTATTTT. The full variable domain, its missing parts supplied by reference TRBV2 and TRBJ2-3, is EPEVTQTPSHQVTQMGQEVILRCVPISNHLYFYWYRQILGQKVEFLVSFYNNEISEKSEIFDDQFSVERPDGSNFTLKIRSTKLEDSAMYFCASGREAAFTDTQYFGPGTRLTVL.

This clonotype was counted a few times. V gene TRBV2 combines with J gene TRBJ2-3; D is undetermined. V was pared by 7 bases and J by 5 bases, with 19 bases between. Germline assignment: CDR1 SNHLY and CDR2 FYNNEI. The length of the CDR3 is 15 residues. DNA for the CDR3: TGTGCCAGCAATCGACAACCGAACTCGGGAGATACGCAGTATTTT. It encodes CASNRQPNSGDTQYF.

This clonotype was counted between two and nine times. CDR3 amino acids: CASSYQTGSGNQPQHF. The CDR3 nucleotides are TGTGCCAGCAGTTACCAAACAGGGTCAGGCAATCAGCCCCAGCATTTT. This rearrangement joins TRBV6-5 to TRBJ1-5; TRBD1 might be the D (6 bases). CDR3 length: 16 amino acids. V was clipped by 2 bases and J by 2 bases, with 13 bases between them. CDR1 and CDR2 from the germline V gene are MNHEY and SVGAGI.

This clonotype was counted many times. The chain carries TRBV18 and TRBJ1-4; no definite D call. The CDR3 covers 14 residues. Trimming shortened V by 3 bases and J by 4 bases, and 9 bases separated the two germline ends. CDR1 KGHSH and CDR2 LQKENI come from the germline V gene. Written as DNA, the CDR3 is TGTGCCAGCTCACCCTCGGTCGGTAATGAAAAACTGTTTTTT. Translating gives CASSPSVGNEKLFF.

Note on this clonotype: A much larger clone lies one base from this, so it may be a read error. The chain recombines TRBV20-1 with TRBJ1-4; D is possibly TRBD1 (6 bases). Trimming shortened V by 0 bases and J by 4 bases, and 9 bases separated the two germline ends. The CDR3 contains 14 residues. Germline lookup yields CDR1 DFQATT and CDR2 SNEGSKA (reference sequence). CDR3 nucleotides: TGCAGTGCTAGAGATGGGACAAGTAATGAAAAACTGTTTTTT. Amino acids: CSARDGTSNEKLFF.

This clonotype was seen ten or more times. The chain uses TRBV6-1 and TRBJ2-1, with 7 bases identical to TRBD1. This CDR3 spans 15 amino acids. Trimming removed 5 bases from V and 7 bases from J; junction bases left unmatched: 11. From germline, CDR1 is MNHNS and CDR2 SASEGT. The CDR3 DNA follows: TGTGCCAGCAGTCAAGGGGACAGCCCTATGAATGAGCAGTTCTTC. This gives the protein CASSQGDSPMNEQFF.

The V call is TRBV6-1, the J call TRBJ2-7; 7 bases agree with TRBD2. V lost 4 bases, J lost 6 bases, and 15 bases stayed unmatched. The CDR3 consists of 16 residues. Germline V gene data show CDR1 as MNHNS and CDR2 as SASEGT. DNA of the CDR3: TGTGCCAGCAGTGCCCGGAGACTAGCTGTATCGTCCGAGCAGTACTTC. Its translation: CASSARRLAVSSEQYF.

At least ten counts were recorded for this clonotype. The J gene is TRBJ2-7, the V gene TRBV29-1; 8 bases map to TRBD2. This CDR3 comprises 16 residues. Unmatched junction bases numbered 11, after V lost 3 bases and J lost 1 base. Germline loops: CDR1 SQVTM, CDR2 ANQGSEA. CDR3 DNA sequence: TGCAGCGTTGAGGTAGCGGGGTTGGGAGCTTCCTACGAGCAGTACTTC. Residues: CSVEVAGLGASYEQYF.

This chain uses TRBV14 with TRBJ1-2, with D unresolved. Germline lookup yields CDR1 SGHDN and CDR2 FVKESK. Trimming stripped 1 base from V and 8 bases from J, with 14 bases between. There are 14 residues in the CDR3. The CDR3 sequence: CASSQAGGVAGYTF. In DNA form, the CDR3 reads TGTGCCAGCAGCCAAGCCGGCGGGGTGGCGGGCTACACCTTC.

V and J are TRBV4-2 and TRBJ1-6; TRBD1 might be the D (6 bases). The germline gives CDR1 LGHNA, CDR2 YNFKEQ. V lost 2 bases and J 4 bases, leaving 12 bases between the germline ends. This CDR3 has 16 residues. CDR3 residues: CASSQSRQGYNSPLHF. The DNA of the CDR3 is TGTGCCAGCAGCCAAAGTCGGCAGGGGTATAATTCACCCCTCCACTTT.

CDR3 amino acids: CASSEVGRSYEQYF. CDR3 sequence (DNA): TGTGCCAGCAGTGAAGTTGGGCGGTCCTACGAGCAGTACTTC. This rearrangement joins TRBV6-1 to TRBJ2-7; D remains ambiguous. This CDR3 has 14 amino acids. V was trimmed by 1 base and J by 1 base, leaving 8 bases between them. Germline CDR1 and CDR2: MNHNS and SASEGT.